This is a list of T cell receptor beta chains from one sample in a study of CD8 T cells in ankylosing spondylitis. A single record per CDR3 protein comes from TCRdb applying MiXCR to the 5' RACE reads. The sample has some 290,000 distinct CDR3 sequences; around 19% are singletons. Sequencing was carried out using blood, either unsorted or a sorted T cell fraction (not recorded which). The receptor source for this set is a male donor with ankylosing spondylitis or in good health (not recorded which). Each CDR3 is given with its conserved first and last residue. D genes are given only for firm matches. The size of a clone is reported for some rows only, either as once, few or many, or as a class for expanded clones.

size: .
J: TRBJ1-6
V: TRBV5-1
D: .
CDR3: CASSLGQYRYSPLHF
DNA: TGCGCCAGCAGCTTGGGGCAGTACCGGTATTCACCCCTCCACTTT

size: .
J: TRBJ1-6
V: TRBV28
D: .
CDR3: CASSSDGHSYNSPLHF
DNA: TGTGCCAGCAGTTCGGACGGACACTCCTATAATTCACCCCTCCACTTT

size: .
J: TRBJ2-4
V: TRBV28
D: .
CDR3: CASSSSLAKNIQYF
DNA: TGTGCCAGCAGTTCCAGCCTAGCCAAAAACATTCAGTACTTC

size: .
J: TRBJ2-1
V: TRBV10-3
D: TRBD2
CDR3: CAHAGEYNEQFF
DNA: TGTGCGCACGCGGGAGAGTACAATGAGCAGTTCTTC

size: few
J: TRBJ1-6
V: TRBV6-6
D: .
CDR3: CASSQRNSPLHF
DNA: TGTGCCAGCAGTCAAAGGAATTCACCCCTCCACTTT

size: .
J: TRBJ2-2
V: TRBV12-3/TRBV12-4
D: TRBD1
CDR3: CASSSLFGTGHTGELFF
DNA: TGTGCCAGCAGTTCATTGTTCGGGACAGGGCACACCGGGGAGCTGTTTTTT

size: few
J: TRBJ2-5
V: TRBV9
D: .
CDR3: CASSGGPGTRETQYF
DNA: TGTGCCAGCAGCGGGGGTCCGGGGACTCGAGAGACCCAGTACTTC

size: few
J: TRBJ1-4
V: TRBV7-8
D: .
CDR3: CASVSRDGETNEKLFF
DNA: TGTGCCAGCGTCTCCCGGGACGGGGAAACTAATGAAAAACTGTTTTTT

size: many
J: TRBJ1-3
V: TRBV10-3
D: .
CDR3: CAISGGEMTGNTIYF
DNA: TGTGCCATCAGTGGGGGAGAGATGACTGGAAACACCATATATTTT

size: .
J: TRBJ2-5
V: TRBV11-2
D: TRBD2
CDR3: CASSPGTLAGGQGETQYF
DNA: TGTGCCAGCAGCCCAGGGACCTTAGCGGGGGGGCAGGGAGAGACCCAGTACTTC

size: many
J: TRBJ1-6
V: TRBV12-3/TRBV12-4
D: .
CDR3: CASSLRGSKFTLHF
DNA: TGTGCCAGCAGTTTACGGGGCTCTAAATTCACCCTCCACTTT

size: .
J: TRBJ1-5
V: TRBV18
D: TRBD1
CDR3: CASSPRSDRGSNQPQHF
DNA: TGTGCCAGCTCACCACGCTCGGACAGGGGTAGCAATCAGCCCCAGCATTTT

size: .
J: TRBJ2-5
V: TRBV7-6
D: .
CDR3: CASSIQETLYF
DNA: TGTGCCAGCAGCATCCAAGAGACCCTGTACTTC

size: .
J: TRBJ2-1
V: TRBV5-1
D: TRBD2
CDR3: CASSFETSGYNEQFF
DNA: TGCGCCAGCAGCTTCGAGACTAGCGGTTACAATGAGCAGTTCTTC

size: .
J: TRBJ2-2
V: TRBV3-1
D: .
CDR3: CASGGQRAANTGELFF
DNA: TGTGCCAGCGGGGGTCAAAGGGCCGCGAACACCGGGGAGCTGTTTTTT

size: .
J: TRBJ2-1
V: TRBV29-1
D: .
CDR3: CSVVSGTSYNEQFF
DNA: TGCAGCGTTGTGTCCGGGACCTCATACAATGAGCAGTTCTTC

size: .
J: TRBJ1-6
V: TRBV6-1
D: TRBD1
CDR3: CASSRGTDDSPLHF
DNA: TGTGCCAGCAGTCGGGGGACAGACGATTCACCCCTCCACTTT

size: .
J: TRBJ1-2
V: TRBV10-3
D: .
CDR3: CAIGSGTDYGYTF
DNA: TGTGCCATCGGTTCCGGGACGGATTATGGCTACACCTTC

size: .
J: TRBJ2-1
V: TRBV28
D: .
CDR3: CASTSLYNEQFF
DNA: TGTGCCAGCACCTCACTTTACAATGAGCAGTTCTTC

size: .
J: TRBJ2-3
V: TRBV29-1
D: .
CDR3: CSVGDPLLADYTDTQYF
DNA: TGCAGCGTTGGGGACCCCTTGTTAGCGGATTACACAGATACGCAGTATTTT

size: few
J: TRBJ1-4
V: TRBV2
D: .
CDR3: CASSELGGWSEKLFF
DNA: TGTGCCAGCAGTGAACTCGGGGGGTGGTCTGAAAAACTGTTTTTT

size: .
J: TRBJ2-4
V: TRBV14
D: .
CDR3: CASSQDHGDIAKNIQYF
DNA: TGTGCCAGCAGCCAAGATCACGGGGACATAGCCAAAAACATTCAGTACTTC

size: few
J: TRBJ2-5
V: TRBV5-1
D: TRBD2
CDR3: CASSLDGLAGGHQETQYF
DNA: TGCGCCAGCAGCTTGGATGGACTAGCGGGGGGGCACCAAGAGACCCAGTACTTC

size: .
J: TRBJ1-2
V: TRBV12-3/TRBV12-4
D: .
CDR3: CASSSGPSDGYTF
DNA: TGTGCCAGCAGTTCAGGGCCTTCCGATGGCTACACCTTC

size: .
J: TRBJ2-3
V: TRBV6-5
D: .
CDR3: CASSYSGEVAAQYF
DNA: TGTGCCAGCAGTTACTCAGGGGAGGTAGCAGCGCAGTATTTT

size: many
J: TRBJ1-2
V: TRBV5-1
D: TRBD1
CDR3: CASSQTGTYGYTF
DNA: TGCGCCAGCAGCCAGACAGGGACCTATGGCTACACCTTC

size: .
J: TRBJ2-3
V: TRBV20-1
D: .
CDR3: CSASDSLRSTDTQYF
DNA: TGCAGTGCTAGTGACAGTCTTAGAAGCACAGATACGCAGTATTTT

size: .
J: TRBJ1-3
V: TRBV12-3/TRBV12-4
D: TRBD1
CDR3: CASSPGQGAAGNTIYF
DNA: TGTGCCAGCAGTCCTGGACAGGGGGCGGCCGGAAACACCATATATTTT

size: few
J: TRBJ1-2
V: TRBV24-1
D: .
CDR3: CATSDTGHANYGYTF
DNA: TGTGCCACCAGTGACACGGGGCATGCTAACTATGGCTACACCTTC

size: .
J: TRBJ2-1
V: TRBV28
D: .
CDR3: CASAYRHISGHPRREQFF
DNA: TGTGCCAGCGCTTACAGACACATTTCGGGACACCCACGTAGGGAGCAGTTCTTC

size: few
J: TRBJ1-3
V: TRBV28
D: .
CDR3: CASHVQGSGNTIYF
DNA: TGTGCCAGCCATGTACAGGGTTCTGGAAACACCATATATTTT

size: .
J: TRBJ2-3
V: TRBV24-1
D: .
CDR3: CATSVVRMPGIDTQYF
DNA: TGTGCCACCAGTGTGGTTCGAATGCCAGGGATCGATACGCAGTATTTT

size: .
J: TRBJ2-2
V: TRBV7-2
D: TRBD2
CDR3: CASSYSGGQGELFF
DNA: TGTGCCAGCAGCTATAGCGGGGGCCAAGGGGAGCTGTTTTTT

size: .
J: TRBJ2-1
V: TRBV5-1
D: .
CDR3: CASIRDGYNEQFF
DNA: TGCGCCAGCATCCGGGACGGCTACAATGAGCAGTTCTTC

size: many
J: TRBJ1-1
V: TRBV15
D: .
CDR3: CATSRDLNTEAFF
DNA: TGTGCCACCAGCAGAGATCTGAACACTGAAGCTTTCTTT

size: many
J: TRBJ1-6
V: TRBV12-3/TRBV12-4
D: TRBD1
CDR3: CASSPGGGQGNSPLHF
DNA: TGTGCCAGCAGTCCTGGGGGGGGACAGGGGAATTCACCCCTCCACTTT

size: many
J: TRBJ2-2
V: TRBV12-3/TRBV12-4
D: .
CDR3: CASSPDSGELFF
DNA: TGTGCCAGCAGTCCTGATAGCGGGGAGCTGTTTTTT

size: few
J: TRBJ2-3
V: TRBV6-2/TRBV6-3
D: TRBD1
CDR3: CASSYPGQGTDTQYF
DNA: TGTGCCAGCAGTTACCCGGGACAGGGGACAGATACGCAGTATTTT

size: few
J: TRBJ2-3
V: TRBV29-1
D: .
CDR3: CSVVTEIEPDTQYF
DNA: TGCAGCGTTGTCACGGAGATTGAGCCAGATACGCAGTATTTT

size: .
J: TRBJ2-2
V: TRBV6-1
D: .
CDR3: CASSGLQFANTGELFF
DNA: TGTGCCAGCAGTGGACTCCAGTTCGCGAACACCGGGGAGCTGTTTTTT

size: .
J: TRBJ1-1
V: TRBV29-1
D: .
CDR3: CSVEDRQLMNTEAFF
DNA: TGCAGCGTTGAGGACAGACAACTAATGAACACTGAAGCTTTCTTT

size: many
J: TRBJ2-3
V: TRBV29-1
D: TRBD2
CDR3: CSVPGGSGSINTQYF
DNA: TGCAGCGTCCCCGGGGGTAGCGGGAGTATAAATACGCAGTATTTT

size: .
J: TRBJ1-1
V: TRBV6-1
D: .
CDR3: CVSPGPRAEAFF
DNA: TGTGTCAGCCCGGGCCCGCGGGCTGAAGCTTTCTTT

size: .
J: TRBJ2-2
V: TRBV5-1
D: .
CDR3: CASSLNGLGNTGELFF
DNA: TGCGCCAGCAGCTTAAACGGACTGGGAAACACCGGGGAGCTGTTTTTT

size: few
J: TRBJ2-5
V: TRBV12-3/TRBV12-4
D: TRBD2
CDR3: CASSLGEAGAQYF
DNA: TGTGCCAGCAGTTTAGGAGAAGCGGGGGCCCAGTACTTC

size: few
J: TRBJ1-3
V: TRBV5-1
D: .
CDR3: CASSLAGNTIYF
DNA: TGCGCCAGCAGCTTGGCTGGAAACACCATATATTTT

size: few
J: TRBJ1-1
V: TRBV5-1
D: TRBD1
CDR3: CASSHRDRGNTEAFF
DNA: TGCGCCAGCAGCCACCGGGACAGGGGGAACACTGAAGCTTTCTTT

size: few
J: TRBJ2-3
V: TRBV12-3/TRBV12-4
D: TRBD2
CDR3: CASSLGLAGGQYF
DNA: TGTGCCAGCAGCCTCGGACTAGCGGGGGGCCAGTATTTT

size: .
J: TRBJ2-5
V: TRBV12-3/TRBV12-4
D: .
CDR3: CASTLRGLVETQYF
DNA: TGTGCCAGCACCCTTCGGGGGCTAGTCGAGACCCAGTACTTC

size: .
J: TRBJ2-1
V: TRBV5-1
D: TRBD1
CDR3: CASSLPGQGARNEQFF
DNA: TGCGCCAGCAGCCTTCCGGGACAGGGGGCGCGTAATGAGCAGTTCTTC

size: .
J: TRBJ2-3
V: TRBV15
D: TRBD2
CDR3: CATSSPTSGVTDTQYF
DNA: TGTGCCACCAGCTCCCCGACTAGCGGGGTGACAGATACGCAGTATTTT

size: few
J: TRBJ1-1
V: TRBV27
D: TRBD1
CDR3: CASSLTRGLRTEAFF
DNA: TGTGCCAGCAGTTTAACCAGGGGGCTGAGGACTGAAGCTTTCTTT

size: .
J: TRBJ2-3
V: TRBV5-1
D: .
CDR3: CASRRWGSTDTQYF
DNA: TGCGCCAGCAGACGGTGGGGAAGCACAGATACGCAGTATTTT

size: few
J: TRBJ2-1
V: TRBV12-3/TRBV12-4
D: TRBD1
CDR3: CASRTGTGLSYNEQFF
DNA: TGTGCCAGCAGAACCGGGACAGGTTTGTCCTACAATGAGCAGTTCTTC

size: .
J: TRBJ1-5
V: TRBV5-6
D: .
CDR3: CASSLGIAEGNPPQHF
DNA: TGTGCCAGCAGCTTAGGGATAGCAGAGGGCAATCCGCCCCAGCATTTT

size: few
J: TRBJ2-1
V: TRBV7-2
D: TRBD2
CDR3: CASSLAHGLAGSYEQFF
DNA: TGTGCCAGCAGCTTAGCGCACGGACTAGCGGGAAGCTATGAGCAGTTCTTC

size: few
J: TRBJ2-1
V: TRBV20-1
D: TRBD2
CDR3: CSAREREDNEQFF
DNA: TGCAGTGCTAGAGAGCGGGAGGACAATGAGCAGTTCTTC

size: .
J: TRBJ1-1
V: TRBV15
D: .
CDR3: CATSREWDTEAFF
DNA: TGTGCCACCAGCAGAGAATGGGACACTGAAGCTTTCTTT

size: few
J: TRBJ1-5
V: TRBV9
D: .
CDR3: CASSVAEHSNQPQHF
DNA: TGTGCCAGCAGCGTAGCAGAACATAGCAATCAGCCCCAGCATTTT